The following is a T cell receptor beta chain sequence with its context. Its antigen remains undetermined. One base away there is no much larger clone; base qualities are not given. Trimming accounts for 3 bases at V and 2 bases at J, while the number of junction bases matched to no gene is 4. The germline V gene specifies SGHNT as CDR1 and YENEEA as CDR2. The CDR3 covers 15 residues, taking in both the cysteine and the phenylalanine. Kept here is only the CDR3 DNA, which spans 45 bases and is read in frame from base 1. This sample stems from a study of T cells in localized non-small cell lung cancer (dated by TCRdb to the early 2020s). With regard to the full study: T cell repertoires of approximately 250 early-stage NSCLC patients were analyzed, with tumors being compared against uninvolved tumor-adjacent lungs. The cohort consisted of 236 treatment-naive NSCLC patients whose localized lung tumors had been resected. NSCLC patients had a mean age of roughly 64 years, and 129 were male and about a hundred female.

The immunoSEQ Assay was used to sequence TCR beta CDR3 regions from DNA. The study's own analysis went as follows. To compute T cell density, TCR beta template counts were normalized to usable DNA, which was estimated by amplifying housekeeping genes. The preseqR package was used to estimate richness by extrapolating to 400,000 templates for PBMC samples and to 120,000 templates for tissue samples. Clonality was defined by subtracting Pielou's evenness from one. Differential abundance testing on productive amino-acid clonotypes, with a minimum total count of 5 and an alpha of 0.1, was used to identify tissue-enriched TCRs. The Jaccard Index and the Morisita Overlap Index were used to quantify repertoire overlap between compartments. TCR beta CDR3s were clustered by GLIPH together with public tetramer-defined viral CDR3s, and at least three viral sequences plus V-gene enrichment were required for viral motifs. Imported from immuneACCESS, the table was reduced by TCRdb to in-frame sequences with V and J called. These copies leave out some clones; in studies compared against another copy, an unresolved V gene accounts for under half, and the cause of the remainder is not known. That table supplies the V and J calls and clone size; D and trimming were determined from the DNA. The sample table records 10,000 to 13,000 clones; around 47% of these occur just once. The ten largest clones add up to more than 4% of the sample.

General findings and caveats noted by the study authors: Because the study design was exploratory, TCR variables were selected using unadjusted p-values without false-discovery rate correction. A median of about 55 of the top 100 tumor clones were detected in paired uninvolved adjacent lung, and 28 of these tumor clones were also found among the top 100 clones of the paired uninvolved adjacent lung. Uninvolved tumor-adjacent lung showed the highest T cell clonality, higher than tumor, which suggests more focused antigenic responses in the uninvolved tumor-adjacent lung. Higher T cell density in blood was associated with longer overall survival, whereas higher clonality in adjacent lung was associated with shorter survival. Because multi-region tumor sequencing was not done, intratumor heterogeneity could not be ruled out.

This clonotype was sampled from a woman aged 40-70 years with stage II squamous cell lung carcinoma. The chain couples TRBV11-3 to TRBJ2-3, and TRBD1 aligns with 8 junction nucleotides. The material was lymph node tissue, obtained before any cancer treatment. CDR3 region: CASSFTGGITDTQYF. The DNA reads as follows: TGTGCCAGCAGCTTTACAGGGGGGATCACAGATACGCAGTATTTT.